This is a list of T cell receptor beta chains from one sample in a study of blood T cell repertoires in COVID-19. Assay used: immunoSEQ multiplex PCR; TCRdb lists only in-frame clones, some missing. This sample has over 45,000 clones, with 89% found just once. Sequencing used peripheral blood. The receptors derive from a woman aged 60 to 75 with COVID-19, enrolled during active disease. Each CDR3 is given with its conserved first and last residue. Fields, in order: J gene, V gene, clone size, D gene, CDR3 protein, CDR3 DNA. A D gene is named only where the DNA matches it firmly. Size is stated for part of the rows, as once, few or many counts, or as a class when the clone is expanded.

J gene: TRBJ2-2
V gene: TRBV7-2
clone size: -
D gene: TRBD1
CDR3 protein: CASSFRQGDWGELFF
CDR3 DNA: TGTGCCAGCAGCTTTCGACAGGGGGATTGGGGGGAGCTGTTTTTT

J gene: TRBJ2-3
V gene: TRBV2
clone size: -
D gene: -
CDR3 protein: CASSESSVSTDTQYF
CDR3 DNA: TGTGCCAGCAGTGAATCTAGTGTCAGCACAGATACGCAGTATTTT

J gene: TRBJ1-3
V gene: TRBV4-3
clone size: -
D gene: -
CDR3 protein: CASSRAPDSLFSGNTIYF
CDR3 DNA: TGCGCCAGCAGCCGAGCCCCGGACTCGCTGTTCTCTGGAAACACCATATATTTT

J gene: TRBJ2-7
V gene: TRBV19
clone size: -
D gene: TRBD1
CDR3 protein: CASSPGTGAYEQYF
CDR3 DNA: TGTGCCAGTAGCCCCGGGACAGGGGCCTACGAGCAGTACTTC

J gene: TRBJ2-2
V gene: TRBV7-9
clone size: -
D gene: -
CDR3 protein: CASSFFSGSTNTGELFF
CDR3 DNA: TGTGCCAGCAGCTTTTTTTCTGGCTCGACGAACACCGGGGAGCTGTTTTTT

J gene: TRBJ1-1
V gene: TRBV7-9
clone size: -
D gene: -
CDR3 protein: CASSLFGGSWNTEAFF
CDR3 DNA: TGTGCCAGCAGCTTATTCGGGGGGTCGTGGAACACTGAAGCTTTCTTT

J gene: TRBJ2-4
V gene: TRBV11-3
clone size: few
D gene: TRBD2
CDR3 protein: CASSLGVGRGNIQYF
CDR3 DNA: TGTGCCAGCAGCTTAGGAGTCGGGCGGGGGAACATTCAGTACTTC

J gene: TRBJ1-5
V gene: TRBV6-2/TRBV6-3
clone size: -
D gene: -
CDR3 protein: CASSSDSVQPQHF
CDR3 DNA: TGTGCCAGCAGTTCCGACAGTGTTCAGCCCCAGCATTTT

J gene: TRBJ2-5
V gene: TRBV19
clone size: -
D gene: -
CDR3 protein: CASSMAGEETQYF
CDR3 DNA: TGTGCCAGTAGTATGGCAGGGGAAGAGACCCAGTACTTC

J gene: TRBJ2-1
V gene: TRBV2
clone size: -
D gene: TRBD1
CDR3 protein: CASIPDRGNEQFF
CDR3 DNA: TGTGCCAGCATCCCGGACAGGGGTAATGAGCAGTTCTTC

J gene: TRBJ2-1
V gene: TRBV6-6
clone size: -
D gene: TRBD2
CDR3 protein: CASSQYGTSGDNEQFF
CDR3 DNA: TGTGCCAGCAGTCAATACGGGACTAGCGGGGACAATGAGCAGTTCTTC

J gene: TRBJ1-2
V gene: TRBV11-3
clone size: -
D gene: -
CDR3 protein: CASSPTGFYGYTF
CDR3 DNA: TGTGCCAGCAGCCCTACAGGGTTCTATGGCTACACCTTC

J gene: TRBJ2-1
V gene: TRBV7-8
clone size: -
D gene: TRBD2
CDR3 protein: CASSSQSTGGWEKEQFF
CDR3 DNA: TGTGCCAGCAGCTCCCAGTCGACGGGGGGATGGGAGAAGGAGCAGTTCTTC

J gene: TRBJ2-1
V gene: TRBV3-1/TRBV3-2
clone size: -
D gene: -
CDR3 protein: CASSQDTRVNNEQFF
CDR3 DNA: TGTGCCAGCAGCCAAGACACCAGGGTCAACAATGAGCAGTTCTTC

J gene: TRBJ1-1
V gene: TRBV12-3/TRBV12-4
clone size: -
D gene: -
CDR3 protein: CATESGTEAFF
CDR3 DNA: TGTGCCACCGAGTCGGGCACTGAAGCTTTCTTT

J gene: TRBJ2-1
V gene: TRBV7-9
clone size: -
D gene: TRBD2
CDR3 protein: CASSLITAGGPNEQFF
CDR3 DNA: TGTGCCAGCAGCTTAATAACAGCGGGAGGGCCCAATGAGCAGTTCTTC

J gene: TRBJ1-1
V gene: TRBV11-2
clone size: -
D gene: -
CDR3 protein: CASSLDITVTEAFF
CDR3 DNA: TGTGCCAGCAGCTTAGATATAACAGTCACTGAAGCTTTCTTT

J gene: TRBJ1-6
V gene: TRBV28
clone size: -
D gene: TRBD1
CDR3 protein: CASSLRTGGNSPLHF
CDR3 DNA: TGTGCCAGCAGTTTAAGGACAGGGGGGAATTCACCCCTCCACTTT

J gene: TRBJ2-2
V gene: TRBV5-6
clone size: -
D gene: -
CDR3 protein: CASSSWNTGELFF
CDR3 DNA: TGTGCCAGCAGCTCATGGAACACCGGGGAGCTGTTTTTT

J gene: TRBJ2-1
V gene: TRBV3-1/TRBV3-2
clone size: -
D gene: TRBD2
CDR3 protein: CASSPLASGINEQFF
CDR3 DNA: TGTGCCAGCAGCCCCCTTGCTAGCGGGATTAATGAGCAGTTCTTC

J gene: TRBJ1-1
V gene: TRBV6-2/TRBV6-3
clone size: -
D gene: -
CDR3 protein: CASSSGTVDRGAFF
CDR3 DNA: TGTGCCAGCAGTTCGGGTACAGTCGACCGGGGTGCTTTCTTT

J gene: TRBJ2-1
V gene: TRBV11-3
clone size: -
D gene: -
CDR3 protein: CASSLYRESYNEQFF
CDR3 DNA: TGTGCCAGCAGCTTATACCGGGAGTCCTACAATGAGCAGTTCTTC